This T cell receptor (beta chain) was retrieved from a study of blood T cell repertoires in COVID-19. Here immunoSEQ multiplex PCR was the method, and the copy in TCRdb shows in-frame clones only, minus some. The sample has roughly 170,000 clones; 60% to 85% are singletons. The CDR3 loop spans 13 amino acids. Per the germline V gene, CDR1 is SGHTS and CDR2 is YDEGEE. V lost 0 bases and J 3 bases, leaving 5 bases between the germline ends. The rearrangement uses TRBV5-8 and TRBJ2-3, with D perhaps matching TRBD1 (5 bases). Material: peripheral blood. The sequence came from a woman in her sixties or seventies with COVID-19, enrolled during active disease. This chain's CDR3 is CASSLEGTDTQYF. DNA for the CDR3: TGTGCCAGCAGCTTGGAGGGGACAGATACGCAGTATTTT. Filled out from reference TRBV5-8 and TRBJ2-3, the complete variable domain reads EAGVTQSPTHLIKTRGQQATLRCSPISGHTSVYWYQQALGLGLQFLLWYDEGEERNRGNFPPRFSGRQFPNYSSELNVNALELEDSALYLCASSLEGTDTQYFGPGTRLTVL.